The clone carrying this TCR beta chain was found many times. The antigen is unknown. These data belong to a study of Graves' ophthalmopathy and Graves' hyperthyroidism. Study-wide results and limits: Forecasting of ophthalmopathy progression by the model achieved approximately 70% sensitivity and less than 80% specificity.

Trimming at V came to 4 bases and at J to 7 bases, leaving 7 bases not matched to a gene. Germline V lookup: CDR1 SGDLS, CDR2 YYNGEE. This CDR3 is built from 16 residues. Amplification targeted the TCR beta CDR3 regions, with RNA transcripts as the source material. RT-PCR was first run with HTBI primers, then multiplex PCR in a second round. Using its own MiXCR run on the multiplex PCR reads, TCRdb lists one record per CDR3 protein. This sample has 600,000 to 700,000 distinct CDR3 sequences, with about two fifths found just once. The source material was peripheral blood. This TCR came from an adult man with Graves' ophthalmopathy. The chain uses TRBV9 and TRBJ2-2; 13 bases are shared with TRBD2. The CDR3 bases are TGTGCCAGCAGCCCTCGGACTAGCGGGAGAATCGGGGAGCTGTTTTTT. Protein: CASSPRTSGRIGELFF.